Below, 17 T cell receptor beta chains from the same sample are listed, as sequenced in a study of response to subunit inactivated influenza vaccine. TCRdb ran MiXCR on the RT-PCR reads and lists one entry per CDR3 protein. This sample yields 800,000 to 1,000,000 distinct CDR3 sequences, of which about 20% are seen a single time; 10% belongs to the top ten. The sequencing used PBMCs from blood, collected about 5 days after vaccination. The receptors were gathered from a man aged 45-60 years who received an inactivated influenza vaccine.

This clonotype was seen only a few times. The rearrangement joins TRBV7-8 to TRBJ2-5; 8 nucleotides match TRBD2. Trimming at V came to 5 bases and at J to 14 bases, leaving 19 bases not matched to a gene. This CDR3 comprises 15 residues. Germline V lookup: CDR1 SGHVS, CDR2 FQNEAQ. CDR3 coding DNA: TGTGCCAGCAGCACCAGGACTAGCCAACAAGAGAATTTTTACTTC. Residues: CASSTRTSQQENFYF.

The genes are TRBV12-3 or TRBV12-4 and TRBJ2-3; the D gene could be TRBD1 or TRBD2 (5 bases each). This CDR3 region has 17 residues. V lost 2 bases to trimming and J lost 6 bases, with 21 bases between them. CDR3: CASSLRGLSNWGDTQYF. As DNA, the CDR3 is TGTGCCAGCAGTTTACGTGGCTTATCCAACTGGGGGGATACGCAGTATTTT.

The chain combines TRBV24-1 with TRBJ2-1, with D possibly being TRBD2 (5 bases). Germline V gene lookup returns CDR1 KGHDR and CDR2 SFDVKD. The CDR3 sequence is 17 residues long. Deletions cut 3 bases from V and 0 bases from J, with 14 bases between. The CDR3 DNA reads TGTGCCACCAGTGATCCCGCGGACTTCCACTCCTACAATGAGCAGTTCTTC. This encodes CATSDPADFHSYNEQFF.

CDR3 nucleotide sequence: TGTGCCAGCAGCAGTCTTGGACAGGGGGAAGAGGATGGCTACACCTTC. It codes for CASSSLGQGEEDGYTF. V is TRBV21-1 and J is TRBJ1-2; the listed D gene, TRBD1, was not tested against the DNA. TRBV21-1 is a recognized pseudogene. The CDR3 has 16 residues.

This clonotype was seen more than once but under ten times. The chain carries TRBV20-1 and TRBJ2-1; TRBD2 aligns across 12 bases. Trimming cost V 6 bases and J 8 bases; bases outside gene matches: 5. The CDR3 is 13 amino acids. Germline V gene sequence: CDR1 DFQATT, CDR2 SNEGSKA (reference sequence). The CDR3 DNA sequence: TGCAGTGCGCTGCCTAGCGGGAGGGATGAGCAGTTCTTC. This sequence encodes CSALPSGRDEQFF.

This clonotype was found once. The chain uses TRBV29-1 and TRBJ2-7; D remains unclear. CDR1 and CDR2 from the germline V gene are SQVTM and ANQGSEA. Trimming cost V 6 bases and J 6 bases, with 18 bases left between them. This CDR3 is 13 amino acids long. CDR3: CSVGSNSRPEQYF. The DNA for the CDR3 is TGCAGCGTGGGATCCAACAGTCGGCCCGAGCAGTACTTC.

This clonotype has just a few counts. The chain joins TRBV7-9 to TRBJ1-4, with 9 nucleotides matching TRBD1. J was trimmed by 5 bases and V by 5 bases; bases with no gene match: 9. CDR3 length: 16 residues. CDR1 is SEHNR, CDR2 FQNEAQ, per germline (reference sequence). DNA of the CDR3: TGTGCCAGCAGCCCGAAGTCCGGGACAGGGAATGAAAAACTGTTTTTT. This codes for CASSPKSGTGNEKLFF.

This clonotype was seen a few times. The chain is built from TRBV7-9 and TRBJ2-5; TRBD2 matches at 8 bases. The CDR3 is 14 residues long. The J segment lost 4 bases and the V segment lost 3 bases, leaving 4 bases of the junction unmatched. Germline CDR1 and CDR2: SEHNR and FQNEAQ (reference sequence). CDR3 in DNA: TGTGCCAGCAGCTTTAGTGCGGGAGGAGAGACCCAGTACTTC. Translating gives CASSFSAGGETQYF.

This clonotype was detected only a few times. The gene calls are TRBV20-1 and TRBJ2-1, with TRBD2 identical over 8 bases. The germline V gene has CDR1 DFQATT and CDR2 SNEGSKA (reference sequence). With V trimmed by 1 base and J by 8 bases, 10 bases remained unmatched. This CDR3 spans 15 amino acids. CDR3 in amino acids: CSARASAGVSDEQFF. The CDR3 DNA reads TGCAGTGCTAGAGCTTCAGCGGGAGTTTCGGATGAGCAGTTCTTC.

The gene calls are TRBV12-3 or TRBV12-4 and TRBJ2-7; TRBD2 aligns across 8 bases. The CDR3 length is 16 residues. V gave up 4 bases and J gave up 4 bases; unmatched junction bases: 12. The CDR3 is CASSSARGGPFYEQYF. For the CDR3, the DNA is TGTGCCAGCAGTTCGGCACGGGGGGGACCTTTTTACGAGCAGTACTTC.

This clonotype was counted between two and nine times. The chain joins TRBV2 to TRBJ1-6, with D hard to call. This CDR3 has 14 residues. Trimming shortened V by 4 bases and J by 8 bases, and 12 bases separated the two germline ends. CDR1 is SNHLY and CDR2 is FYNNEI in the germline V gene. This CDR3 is CASSGSGNDSPLHF. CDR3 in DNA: TGTGCCAGCAGTGGGTCCGGGAACGATTCACCCCTCCACTTT.

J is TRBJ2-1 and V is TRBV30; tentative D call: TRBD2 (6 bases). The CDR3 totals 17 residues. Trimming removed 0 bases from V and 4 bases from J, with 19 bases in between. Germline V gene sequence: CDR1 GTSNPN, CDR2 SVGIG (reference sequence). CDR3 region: CAWSVSFLVAVYNEQFF. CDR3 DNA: TGTGCCTGGAGTGTGAGTTTTCTGGTAGCGGTATACAATGAGCAGTTCTTC.

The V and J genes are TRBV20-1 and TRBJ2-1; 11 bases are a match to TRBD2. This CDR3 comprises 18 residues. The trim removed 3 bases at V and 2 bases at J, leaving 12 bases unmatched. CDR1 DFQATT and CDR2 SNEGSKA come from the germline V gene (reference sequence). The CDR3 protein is CSASGLFSGGDAYNEQFF. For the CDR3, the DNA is TGCAGTGCTAGTGGGCTTTTTAGCGGGGGGGATGCCTACAATGAGCAGTTCTTC.

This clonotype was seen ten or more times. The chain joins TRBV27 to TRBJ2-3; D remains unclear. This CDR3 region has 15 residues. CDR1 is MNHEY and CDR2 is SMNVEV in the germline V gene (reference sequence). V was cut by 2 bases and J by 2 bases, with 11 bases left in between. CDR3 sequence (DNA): TGTGCCAGCAGTTTAATTGGCGTCGACACAGATACGCAGTATTTT. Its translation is CASSLIGVDTDTQYF.

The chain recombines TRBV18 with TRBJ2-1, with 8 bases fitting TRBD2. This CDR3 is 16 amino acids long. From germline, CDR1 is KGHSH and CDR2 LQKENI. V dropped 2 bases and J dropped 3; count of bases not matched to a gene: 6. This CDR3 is CASSPRWSGSYNEQFF. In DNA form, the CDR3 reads TGTGCCAGCTCACCAAGGTGGAGCGGGAGCTACAATGAGCAGTTCTTC. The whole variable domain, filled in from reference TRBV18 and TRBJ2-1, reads NAGVMQNPRHLVRRRGQEARLRCSPMKGHSHVYWYRQLPEEGLKFMVYLQKENIIDESGMPKERFSAEFPKEGPSILRIQQVVRGDSAAYFCASSPRWSGSYNEQFFGPGTRLTVL.

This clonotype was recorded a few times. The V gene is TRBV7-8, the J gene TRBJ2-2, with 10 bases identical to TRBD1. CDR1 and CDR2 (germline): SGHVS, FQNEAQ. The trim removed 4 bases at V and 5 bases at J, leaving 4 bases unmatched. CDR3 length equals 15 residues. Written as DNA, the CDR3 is TGTGCCAGCAGCTCAAGGGACAGGGGTACCGGGGAGCTGTTTTTT. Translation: CASSSRDRGTGELFF.

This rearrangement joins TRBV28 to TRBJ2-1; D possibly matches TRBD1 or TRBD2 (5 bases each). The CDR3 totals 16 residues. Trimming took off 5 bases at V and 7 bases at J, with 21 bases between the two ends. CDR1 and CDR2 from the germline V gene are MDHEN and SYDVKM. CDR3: CASSPPGAGSGNEQFF. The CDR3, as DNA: TGTGCCAGCAGTCCCCCCGGGGCTGGTTCGGGGAATGAGCAGTTCTTC.